The present entry profiles one TCR beta chain with its context. As yet, its antigen is unknown. The sample comes from a study of cytomegalovirus exposure and HLA in healthy donors. V lost 7 bases and J lost 2; bases outside the gene matches: 5. The CDR3 loop spans 15 amino acids. Per the germline V gene, CDR1 is ENHRY and CDR2 is SYGVKD. Separate from the approximately 700-subject first cohort was the approximately 130-subject validation cohort, to which the donors belonged. Findings of the study overall: The finding came from a later analysis; first-cohort TCR clusters tended to co-occur in the approximately 120 validation repertoires. The study flagged fewer than 200 TCR beta chains as cytomegalovirus-associated.

The protocol was immunoSEQ multiplex PCR, while the TCRdb copy is restricted to in-frame clones and leaves out a portion. The sample yields approximately 200,000 clones, 80% to 85% seen once. The sequenced sample was PBMCs. The source is a woman aged 25 to 39 in good health and CMV-seronegative. The chain joins TRBV10-3 to TRBJ2-1; 10 positions match TRBD2. Here the CDR3 DNA reads TGTGCCATCAAGGGGAGCGGGAGGGCCTACAATGAGCAGTTCTTC. This gives the protein CAIKGSGRAYNEQFF.